The 23 T cell receptor beta chains reported below all come from one sample, sequenced in a study of Graves' ophthalmopathy and Graves' hyperthyroidism. RNA transcripts were the template, and TCR beta CDR3 regions were amplified from them. HTBI-primed RT-PCR formed the first round, and a multiplex PCR formed the second. TCRdb reprocessed the multiplex PCR reads via MiXCR and lists one record per CDR3 protein. The table lists about 210,000 distinct CDR3 sequences, 25% to 30% of them singletons. What was sequenced was peripheral blood. These receptors all stem from a man aged 45-65 years with Graves' ophthalmopathy.

This clonotype was picked up many times. The chain recombines TRBV29-1 with TRBJ2-7; 8 bases map to TRBD1. The CDR3 is made up of 12 amino acids. Per germline, CDR1 SQVTM and CDR2 ANQGSEA. The ends lost 6 bases at V and 1 base at J; junction bases unmatched: 2. The CDR3 here is CSVRTGSYEQYF. In DNA, the CDR3 is TGCAGCGTAAGGACAGGGTCCTACGAGCAGTACTTC.

This clonotype was seen many times. The chain carries TRBV28 and TRBJ2-5; 9 bases are a match to TRBD1. The CDR3 contains 15 residues. Germline CDR1 reads MDHEN; CDR2 reads SYDVKM. J gave up 5 bases and V 2 bases, and 6 bases lay outside the gene matches. Here the CDR3 DNA reads TGTGCCAGCAGTTTAGTACAGGGGGCGCCGGAGACCCAGTACTTC. Its translation is CASSLVQGAPETQYF.

This clonotype has at least ten counts. The genes are TRBV7-6 and TRBJ1-4, with a tentative D call TRBD1 (5 bases). V lost 3 bases and J 12 bases, leaving 17 bases between the germline ends. The CDR3 loop spans 14 amino acids. CDR1 and CDR2 from the germline V gene are SGHVS and FNYEAQ. The DNA of the CDR3 is TGTGCCAGCAGCTTCCGCTCAGGGACGGAAGAACTGTTTTTT. Its protein product is CASSFRSGTEELFF. Filled out from reference TRBV7-6 and TRBJ1-4, the complete variable domain reads GAGVSQSPRYKVTKRGQDVALRCDPISGHVSLYWYRQALGQGPEFLTYFNYEAQQDKSGLPNDRFSAERPEGSISTLTIQRTEQRDSAMYRCASSFRSGTEELFFGSGTQLSVL.

This clonotype came up many times. The chain has TRBV20-1 and TRBJ2-7, with TRBD2 matching 13 bases. The CDR3 is made up of 13 amino acids. V dropped 3 bases and J dropped 8; count of bases not matched to a gene: 4. The germline gives CDR1 DFQATT, CDR2 SNEGSKA (reference sequence). CDR3 DNA: TGCAGTGCTAGCCCGGGACTAGCGGGAAAGCAGTACTTC. This gives the protein CSASPGLAGKQYF.

Many counts were recorded for this clonotype. This chain links TRBV5-6 with TRBJ2-7, with 8 bases lining up with TRBD2. Germline values: CDR1 SGHDT, CDR2 YYEEEE. Germline trimming cut 4 bases from V and 0 bases from J; bases unmatched to any gene: 9. This CDR3 spans 16 amino acids. Here the CDR3 reads CASSPGGGGLSYEQYF. The CDR3 DNA is TGTGCCAGCAGCCCCGGGGGGGGGGGCCTCTCCTACGAGCAGTACTTC.

The V call is TRBV12-3 or TRBV12-4, the J call TRBJ1-5, with a weak D call TRBD1 (5 bases). Trimming took 7 bases from V and 3 from J, leaving 19 bases between them. CDR3 length: 16 amino acids. As DNA, the CDR3 is TGTGCCAGCAACCTCTCAGGGCGTCGGAACAATCAGCCCCAGCATTTT. Translating gives CASNLSGRRNNQPQHF.

This clonotype occurred many times. The V gene is TRBV5-1, the J gene TRBJ2-5; D may be TRBD2 (6 bases). Germline V gene lookup returns CDR1 SGHRS and CDR2 YFSETQ. V was shortened by 1 base and J by 7 bases, with 17 bases between the two germline ends. There are 15 residues in the CDR3. DNA for the CDR3: TGCGCCAGCAGCTTGACTAGCCAGAGTCTAGGGACCCAGTACTTC. This codes for CASSLTSQSLGTQYF. Supplemented by reference TRBV5-1 and TRBJ2-5, the full variable domain reads KAGVTQTPRYLIKTRGQQVTLSCSPISGHRSVSWYQQTPGQGLQFLFEYFSETQRNKGNFPGRFSGRQFSNSRSEMNVSTLELGDSALYLCASSLTSQSLGTQYFGPGTRLLVL.

This clonotype appeared many times. The V call is TRBV19, the J call TRBJ2-2, with D tentatively TRBD1 (6 bases). This CDR3 comprises 14 residues. The germline V and J ends were trimmed by 7 bases and 5 bases, with 14 bases remaining between them. Germline V lookup: CDR1 LNHDA, CDR2 SQIVND (reference sequence). CDR3 sequence: CASINRERTGELFF. In nucleotides, the CDR3 is TGTGCCAGTATAAACAGGGAGAGAACCGGGGAGCTGTTTTTT. Variable domain in full (rest from reference TRBV19 and TRBJ2-2): DGGITQSPKYLFRKEGQNVTLSCEQNLNHDAMYWYRQDPGQGLRLIYYSQIVNDFQKGDIAEGYSVSREKKESFPLTVTSAQKNPTAFYLCASINRERTGELFFGEGSRLTVL.

This clonotype occurred many times. This chain links TRBV7-3 with TRBJ2-5; 10 positions match TRBD1. This CDR3 is built from 16 residues. The germline gives CDR1 SGHTA, CDR2 FQGTGA. J lost 4 bases, V lost 3 bases, and 8 bases had no gene match. The CDR3 protein is CASSLLPGQGRETQYF. The CDR3 nucleotides are TGTGCCAGCAGCTTGCTCCCGGGACAGGGGAGAGAGACCCAGTACTTC.

Ten or more counts support this clonotype. The chain combines TRBV28 with TRBJ2-7, with D maybe TRBD2 (6 bases). From germline, CDR1 is MDHEN and CDR2 SYDVKM. CDR3 length equals 15 residues. The CDR3 DNA is TGTGTCAGTAAGAAAGGGGTTAGCGGCACCTACGAGCAGTACTTC. It specifies CVSKKGVSGTYEQYF.

The sample holds many counts of this clonotype. The chain recombines TRBV6-1 with TRBJ1-6; 9 positions agree with TRBD1. The CDR3 covers 15 residues. Trimming at V came to 6 bases and at J to 11 bases, leaving 11 bases not matched to a gene. Germline assignment: CDR1 MNHNS and CDR2 SASEGT. The CDR3 protein is CASRGTGLPKPPLHF. CDR3 nucleotide sequence: TGTGCCAGCAGGGGGACAGGGCTACCTAAACCACCCCTCCACTTT.

The chain joins TRBV28 to TRBJ2-7; D gene ambiguous. There are 14 residues in the CDR3. Trimming took 6 bases from V and 2 from J, leaving 14 bases between them. Germline V gene sequence: CDR1 MDHEN, CDR2 SYDVKM. The CDR3 DNA follows: TGTGCCAGCAGCCTATCCGGTCGAACCTACGAGCAGTACTTC. Protein: CASSLSGRTYEQYF.

In this sample, this clonotype turned up a few times. The gene calls are TRBV30 and TRBJ1-1, with 8 bases lining up with TRBD1. The germline V gene has CDR1 GTSNPN and CDR2 SVGIG (reference sequence). The CDR3 runs to 13 residues. With V trimmed by 5 bases and J by 4 bases, 6 bases remained unmatched. The CDR3 loop reads CAWLQGQVTEAFF. The DNA for the CDR3 is TGTGCCTGGTTACAGGGACAGGTCACTGAAGCTTTCTTT.

This clonotype was recorded many times. The rearrangement uses TRBV29-1 and TRBJ1-2; D is uncertain. The CDR3 has 10 amino acids. Germline assignment: CDR1 SQVTM and CDR2 ANQGSEA. Trimming stripped 7 bases from V and 8 bases from J, with 11 bases between. CDR3 nucleotide sequence: TGCAGCGCCCGCCGGTTCGGCTACACCTTC. This codes for CSARRFGYTF.

This clonotype has ten or more counts. The rearrangement uses TRBV6-1 and TRBJ2-7, with 8 bases fitting TRBD2. Trimming cost V 0 bases and J 12 bases; bases outside gene matches: 4. The CDR3 length is 12 residues. Germline CDR1 reads MNHNS; CDR2 reads SASEGT. CDR3 sequence: CASSEAPGGPYF. CDR3 bases: TGTGCCAGCAGTGAAGCACCGGGAGGGCCGTACTTC.

This clonotype has at least ten counts. V and J are TRBV29-1 and TRBJ2-2; 9 nucleotides line up with TRBD1. The J segment lost 0 bases and the V segment lost 4 bases, leaving 3 bases of the junction unmatched. CDR3 length equals 15 residues. Germline V gene lookup returns CDR1 SQVTM and CDR2 ANQGSEA. In DNA form, the CDR3 reads TGCAGCGTTGTACAGGGGGCTCCGAACACCGGGGAGCTGTTTTTT. Translated: CSVVQGAPNTGELFF.

There are many counts of this clonotype. The chain couples TRBV5-1 to TRBJ1-1; maybe TRBD1 (5 bases). CDR3 length: 15 amino acids. With 3 bases removed from V and 1 base from J, the gap between germline ends came to 13 bases. The germline V gene encodes CDR1 SGHRS and CDR2 YFSETQ. The CDR3: CASSSFTGANTEAFF. Here the CDR3 DNA reads TGCGCCAGCAGCTCGTTTACAGGAGCGAACACTGAAGCTTTCTTT. The full variable domain, rest sourced from reference TRBV5-1 and TRBJ1-1, is KAGVTQTPRYLIKTRGQQVTLSCSPISGHRSVSWYQQTPGQGLQFLFEYFSETQRNKGNFPGRFSGRQFSNSRSEMNVSTLELGDSALYLCASSSFTGANTEAFFGQGTRLTVV.

This clonotype was picked up many times. The genes are TRBV7-9 and TRBJ2-5; D not resolved. CDR1 is SEHNR, CDR2 FQNEAQ, per germline (reference sequence). V was shortened by 6 bases and J by 5 bases, with 4 bases between the two germline ends. CDR3 length: 10 amino acids. The DNA for the CDR3 is TGTGCCAGCAGTCACGAGACCCAGTACTTC. Translation: CASSHETQYF.

This rearrangement joins TRBV6-2 or TRBV6-3 to TRBJ1-2, with D perhaps TRBD1 (5 bases). Trimming shortened V by 4 bases and J by 4 bases, and 16 bases separated the two germline ends. The CDR3 length is 15 residues. Germline V gives CDR1 MNHEY, CDR2 SVGEGT. This chain's CDR3 is CASSSGLGPSYGYTF. CDR3 DNA: TGTGCCAGCAGTTCGGGGCTCGGTCCCTCCTATGGCTACACCTTC.

In its sample, this clonotype was seen once. The gene calls are TRBV6-2 or TRBV6-3 and TRBJ1-5; D is undetermined. CDR1 and CDR2 (germline): MNHEY, SVGEGT. There are 16 residues in the CDR3. V lost 3 bases to trimming and J lost 3 bases, with 15 bases between them. The CDR3: CASSYTPGLYNQPQHF. As DNA, the CDR3 is TGTGCCAGCAGTTATACTCCCGGACTCTACAATCAGCCCCAGCATTTT.

This clonotype showed up many times. The genes are TRBV3-1 and TRBJ2-7; D possibly corresponds to TRBD1 (6 bases). V dropped 5 bases and J dropped 0 bases, with 17 bases sitting between them. CDR1 is LGHDT, CDR2 YNNKEL, per germline (reference sequence). The CDR3 is made up of 16 amino acids. CDR3 amino acids: CASSNTIGGSSYEQYF. CDR3 bases: TGTGCCAGCAGCAACACGATAGGGGGAAGCTCCTACGAGCAGTACTTC.

This clonotype showed up many times. The chain uses TRBV28 and TRBJ1-6; D gene ambiguous. V was shortened by 3 bases and J by 6 bases, with 9 bases between the two germline ends. This CDR3 contains 14 residues. The germline V gene encodes CDR1 MDHEN and CDR2 SYDVKM. CDR3 sequence reads: CASSLVQSNSPLHF. CDR3 coding DNA: TGTGCCAGCAGTTTGGTACAGTCTAATTCACCCCTCCACTTT.

This clonotype was detected only a few times. V and J are TRBV19 and TRBJ1-1; D is perhaps TRBD1 (5 bases). V gave up 8 bases and J gave up 7 bases, with 11 bases separating them. The CDR3 is made up of 11 amino acids. Germline assignment: CDR1 LNHDA and CDR2 SQIVND (reference sequence). The CDR3 bases are TGTGCCAGTTCCGGGGCCGATGAAGCTTTCTTT. It translates to CASSGADEAFF. Full variable domain (outside the CDR3, taken from reference TRBV19 and TRBJ1-1): DGGITQSPKYLFRKEGQNVTLSCEQNLNHDAMYWYRQDPGQGLRLIYYSQIVNDFQKGDIAEGYSVSREKKESFPLTVTSAQKNPTAFYLCASSGADEAFFGQGTRLTVV.